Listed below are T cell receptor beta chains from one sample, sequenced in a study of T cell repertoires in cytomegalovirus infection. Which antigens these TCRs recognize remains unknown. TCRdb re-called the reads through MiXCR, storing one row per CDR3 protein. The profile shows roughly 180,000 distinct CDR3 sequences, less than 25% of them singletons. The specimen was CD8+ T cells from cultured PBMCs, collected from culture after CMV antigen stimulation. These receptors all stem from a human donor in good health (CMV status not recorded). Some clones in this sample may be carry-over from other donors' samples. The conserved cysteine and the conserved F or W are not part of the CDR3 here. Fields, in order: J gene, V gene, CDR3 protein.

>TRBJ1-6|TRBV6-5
ASSYARGLNSPLH
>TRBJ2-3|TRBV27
ASSFQGPADTQY
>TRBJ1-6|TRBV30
AWRVPGPTTNRYNSPLH
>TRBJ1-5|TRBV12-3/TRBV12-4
ASSWNTGYNQPQH
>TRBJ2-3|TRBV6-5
ASSYSLADTQY
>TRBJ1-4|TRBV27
ASSFRDSNEKLF
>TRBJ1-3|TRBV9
ASSVDHASGNTIY
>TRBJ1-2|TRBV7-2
ASSLGRAGSSYGYT
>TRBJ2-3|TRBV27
ASSPSGSATDTQY
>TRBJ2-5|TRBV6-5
ASTSTGGETQY
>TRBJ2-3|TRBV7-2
ASSLVAGGDTDTQY
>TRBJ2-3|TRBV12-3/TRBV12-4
ASGQGAVDTQY
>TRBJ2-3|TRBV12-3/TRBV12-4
ASTVGSTDTQY
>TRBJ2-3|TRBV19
ASSEYLGTGSTDTQY
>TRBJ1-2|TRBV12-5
ASVAGQGDGYT
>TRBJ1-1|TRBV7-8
ASSQGRGEAF
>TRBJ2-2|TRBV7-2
ASSLQGLTGELF
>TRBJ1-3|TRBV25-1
ASSEDRAGNTIY
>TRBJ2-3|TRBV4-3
ASSQALSPPDTQY
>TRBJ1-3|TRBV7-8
ASSFSRRGLGNTIY
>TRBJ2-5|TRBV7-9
ASSLGPPN
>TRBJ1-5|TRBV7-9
ASSGPEGQGRIGSQPQH
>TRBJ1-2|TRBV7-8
ASSLFLTGDGYT
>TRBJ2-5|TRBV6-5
ASSPGPPVGETQY
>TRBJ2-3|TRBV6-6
ASSSDRGVADTQY
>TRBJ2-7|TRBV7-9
ASSSDYYEQY
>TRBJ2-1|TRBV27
ASSLMASSYNEQF
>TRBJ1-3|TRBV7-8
ASTMGRGNTIY
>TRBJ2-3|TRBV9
ASRETGSSTDTQY
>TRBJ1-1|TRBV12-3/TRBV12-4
ASSLGGRDTGAF
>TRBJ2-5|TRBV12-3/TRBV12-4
ASSLGLGATQY
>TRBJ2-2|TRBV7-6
ASSSIERGELF
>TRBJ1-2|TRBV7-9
ASSYIPGQGVDGYT
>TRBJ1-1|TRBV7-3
ASSLDGTGAEAF
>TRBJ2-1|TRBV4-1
ASSQYSGGSSYNEQF
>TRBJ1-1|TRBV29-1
SVDGTVNTEAF
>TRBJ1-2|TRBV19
ASSTDPGLRNYGYT
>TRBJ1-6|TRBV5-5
ASSTSGGNSPLH
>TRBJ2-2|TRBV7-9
ASSSGLTGAAGELF
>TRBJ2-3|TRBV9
ASSVVGASGGATDTQY
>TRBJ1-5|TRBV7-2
ASSSLEGGNQPQH
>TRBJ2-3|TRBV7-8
ASSLGVTSTDTQY
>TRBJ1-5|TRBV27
ASSLRPYNQPQH
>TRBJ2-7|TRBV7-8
ASSLTATYEQY
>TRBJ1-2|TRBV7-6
ASSLESGYGYT
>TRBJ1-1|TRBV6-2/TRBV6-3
ASSYAGILNTEAF
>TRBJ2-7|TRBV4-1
ASSGRTGAYEQY
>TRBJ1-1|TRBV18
ASSPGTGPEAF
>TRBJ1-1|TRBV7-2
ASSLYGRNTEAF
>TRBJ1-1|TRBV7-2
ASSSWDRGTEAF
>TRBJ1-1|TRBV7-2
ASSFRTGSNTEAF
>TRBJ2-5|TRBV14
ASSQERGWETQY
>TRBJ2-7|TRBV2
ASSESRDLSYEQY
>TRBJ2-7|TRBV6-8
ASSYDDLTVTYEQY